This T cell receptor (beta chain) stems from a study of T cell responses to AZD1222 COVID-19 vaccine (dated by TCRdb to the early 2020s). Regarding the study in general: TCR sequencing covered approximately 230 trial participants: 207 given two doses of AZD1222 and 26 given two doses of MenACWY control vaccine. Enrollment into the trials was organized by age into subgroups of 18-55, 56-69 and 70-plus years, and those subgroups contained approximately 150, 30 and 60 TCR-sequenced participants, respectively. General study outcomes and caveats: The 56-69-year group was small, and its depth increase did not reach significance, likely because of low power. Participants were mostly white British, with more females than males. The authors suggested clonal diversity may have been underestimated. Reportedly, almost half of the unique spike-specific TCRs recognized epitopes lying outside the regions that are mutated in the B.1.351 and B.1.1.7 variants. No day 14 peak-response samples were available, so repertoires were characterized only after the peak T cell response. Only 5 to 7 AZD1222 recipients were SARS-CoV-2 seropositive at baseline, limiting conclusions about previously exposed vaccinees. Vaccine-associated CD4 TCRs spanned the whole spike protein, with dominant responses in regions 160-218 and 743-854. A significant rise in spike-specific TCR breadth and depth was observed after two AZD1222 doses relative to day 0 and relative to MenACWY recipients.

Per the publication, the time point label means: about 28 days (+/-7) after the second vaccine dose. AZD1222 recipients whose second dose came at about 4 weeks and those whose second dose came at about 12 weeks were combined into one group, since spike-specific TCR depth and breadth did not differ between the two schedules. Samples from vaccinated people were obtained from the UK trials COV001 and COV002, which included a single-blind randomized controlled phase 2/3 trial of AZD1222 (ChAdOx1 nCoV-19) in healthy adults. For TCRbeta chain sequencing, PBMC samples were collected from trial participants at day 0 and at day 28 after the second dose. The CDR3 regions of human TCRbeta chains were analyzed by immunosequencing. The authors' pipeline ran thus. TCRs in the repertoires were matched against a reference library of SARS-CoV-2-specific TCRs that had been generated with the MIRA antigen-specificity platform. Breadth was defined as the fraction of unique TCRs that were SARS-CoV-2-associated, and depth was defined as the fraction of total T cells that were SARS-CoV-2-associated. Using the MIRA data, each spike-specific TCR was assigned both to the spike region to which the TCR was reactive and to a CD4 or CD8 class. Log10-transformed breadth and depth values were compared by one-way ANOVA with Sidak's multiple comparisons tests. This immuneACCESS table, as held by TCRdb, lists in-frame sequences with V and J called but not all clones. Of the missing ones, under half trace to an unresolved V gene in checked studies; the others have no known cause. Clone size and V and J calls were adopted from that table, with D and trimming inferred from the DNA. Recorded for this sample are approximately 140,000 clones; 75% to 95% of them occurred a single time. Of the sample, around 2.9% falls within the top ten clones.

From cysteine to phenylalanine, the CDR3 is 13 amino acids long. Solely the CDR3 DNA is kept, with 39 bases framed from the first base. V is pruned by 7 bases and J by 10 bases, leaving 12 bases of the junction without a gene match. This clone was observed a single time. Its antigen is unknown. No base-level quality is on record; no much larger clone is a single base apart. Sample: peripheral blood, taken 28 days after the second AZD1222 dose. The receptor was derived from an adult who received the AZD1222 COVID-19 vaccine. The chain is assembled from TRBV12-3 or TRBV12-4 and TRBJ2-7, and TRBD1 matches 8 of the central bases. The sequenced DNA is TGTGCCAGCAACTTCGGGGCAGGGGGCAATCAGTACTTC. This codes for CASNFGAGGNQYF.